This is a list of T cell receptor beta chains from one sample in a study of blood T cell repertoires in COVID-19. Assay: immunoSEQ multiplex PCR; the TCRdb copy retains only in-frame clones and omits some. Of fewer than 500,000 clones in the sample, 87% were seen once. What was sequenced was PBMCs or T cells enriched from blood (not recorded which). Every receptor here comes from a woman aged 18-29 years who had recovered from COVID-19. Each CDR3 is given with its conserved first and last residue. A D gene is named only where the DNA matches it firmly. Only part of the rows carry a size: once, few, many, or a class if the clone is expanded.

>TRBD2|-|TRBJ2-2|TRBV19
CASSSWDYLGELFF
TGTGCCAGTAGTTCCTGGGACTATCTCGGGGAGCTGTTTTTT
>-|-|TRBJ1-3|TRBV30
CAWTEGRFSGNTIYF
TGTGCCTGGACGGAGGGACGCTTCTCTGGAAACACCATATATTTT
>-|-|TRBJ2-7|TRBV7-9
CASSSSGVSYEQYF
TGTGCCAGCAGCTCCTCCGGGGTAAGCTACGAGCAGTACTTC
>-|-|TRBJ1-1|TRBV6-5
CASSYTTETEAFF
TGTGCCAGCAGTTACACGACAGAGACTGAAGCTTTCTTT
>TRBD1|-|TRBJ1-2|TRBV6-5
CASSLRDSGYGYTF
TGTGCCAGCAGCCTAAGGGACAGTGGGTATGGCTACACCTTC
>-|-|TRBJ1-3|TRBV6-6
CASSNPLGASGNTIYF
TGTGCCAGCAGTAATCCTTTGGGGGCCTCTGGAAACACCATATATTTT
>-|few|TRBJ1-1|TRBV11-1
CASTPTLTAMNTEAFF
TGTGCCAGCACCCCAACCCTTACAGCTATGAACACTGAAGCTTTCTTT
>-|-|TRBJ2-3|TRBV7-8
CASSLVRDSQYF
TGTGCCAGCAGCTTAGTCCGGGACTCTCAGTATTTT
>-|-|TRBJ1-2|TRBV18
CASSPPRSRGSGGYTF
TGTGCCAGCTCACCACCGCGTAGTCGGGGATCTGGTGGCTACACCTTC
>-|few|TRBJ1-1|TRBV5-1
CASSSRTLGGNTEAFF
TGCGCCAGCAGCTCACGGACCCTAGGAGGGAACACTGAAGCTTTCTTT
>-|-|TRBJ1-2|TRBV30
CAWSVPGVYGYTF
TGTGCCTGGAGTGTACCAGGCGTCTATGGCTACACCTTC
>-|-|TRBJ2-1|TRBV11-3
CASSSRGTNEQFF
TGTGCCAGCAGCTCACGGGGTACGAATGAGCAGTTCTTC
>-|few|TRBJ1-1|TRBV19
CASSVGDILNTEAFF
TGTGCCAGTAGTGTAGGGGACATCTTGAACACTGAAGCTTTCTTT
>-|-|TRBJ1-2|TRBV30
CAWSPTANYGYTF
TGTGCCTGGAGTCCGACAGCAAACTATGGCTACACCTTC
>-|-|TRBJ1-6|TRBV2
CASSSQGMNSPLHF
TGTGCCAGCAGTTCCCAGGGAATGAATTCACCCCTCCACTTT
>TRBD2|-|TRBJ2-3|TRBV10-3
CAISERGSGGAGGTQYF
TGTGCCATCAGTGAGAGGGGTAGCGGGGGGGCCGGAGGTACGCAGTATTTT
>TRBD1|-|TRBJ1-4|TRBV7-9
CASSLYGTGEEKLFF
TGTGCCAGCAGCTTATACGGGACAGGGGAAGAAAAACTGTTTTTT
>-|once|TRBJ1-6|TRBV28
CATEPGQRDSPLHF
TGTGCCACGGAACCAGGGCAGCGGGATTCACCCCTCCACTTT
>TRBD1|few|TRBJ1-4|TRBV7-2
CASSLAIRDRGRANEKLFF
TGTGCCAGCAGCTTAGCAATCCGGGACAGGGGAAGAGCTAATGAAAAACTGTTTTTT
>TRBD2|-|TRBJ2-5|TRBV7-8
CASQAGTLQETQYF
TGTGCCTCGCAAGCGGGGACCCTCCAAGAGACCCAGTACTTC
>-|-|TRBJ2-5|TRBV5-1
CASSPGKETQYF
TGCGCCAGCAGCCCAGGGAAAGAGACCCAGTACTTC
>TRBD1|-|TRBJ1-2|TRBV4-1
CASSQDWDRGPYGYTF
TGCGCCAGCAGCCAAGATTGGGACAGGGGGCCCTATGGCTACACCTTC
>-|-|TRBJ2-3|TRBV7-2
CASSLNGQGDTDTQYF
TGTGCCAGCAGCTTAAACGGGCAAGGGGACACAGATACGCAGTATTTT
>TRBD1|-|TRBJ2-1|TRBV19
CASSKITGGTDNEQFF
TGTGCCAGTAGCAAAATCACAGGGGGCACCGACAATGAGCAGTTCTTC
>TRBD1|-|TRBJ1-2|TRBV28
CASSLPRQGNYYGYTF
TGTGCCAGCAGTTTACCTAGACAGGGGAATTACTATGGCTACACCTTC
>-|-|TRBJ2-7|TRBV28
CASSHKYEQYF
TGTGCCAGCAGTCACAAATACGAGCAGTACTTC
>TRBD2|-|TRBJ2-3|TRBV5-1
CASSSGGGLDTQYF
TGCGCCAGCTCCAGTGGCGGGGGGCTGGATACGCAGTATTTT
>-|-|TRBJ1-6|TRBV3-1/TRBV3-2
CASSRVVTGRTPLHF
TGTGCCAGCAGCCGGGTGGTTACAGGGCGAACACCCCTCCACTTT
>TRBD1|few|TRBJ2-5|TRBV5-1
CASSLGDSQETQYF
TGCGCCAGCAGCTTGGGGGACAGCCAAGAGACCCAGTACTTC